Listed below are T cell receptor beta chains from one sample, sequenced in a study of regulatory T cells in long-lasting Graves disease. TCRdb re-derived calls from the multiplex PCR reads in MiXCR, one entry per CDR3 protein. This sample has approximately 230,000 distinct CDR3 sequences, with approximately 20% found just once. The material was peripheral blood mononuclear cells (PBMCs), obtained at new diagnosis, from a patient treated with antithyroid drugs. Every receptor here comes from a female donor with Graves disease. Both conserved end residues are part of each CDR3. D genes are given only for firm matches. A clone size is listed for some rows: how often the clone was seen (once, few, many), or a class if it is expanded.

d_call | clone_size | j_call | cdr3_length | v_call | cdr3_aa | cdr3_nt
- | many | TRBJ1-1 | 14 | TRBV20-1 | CSARDGTWNTEAFF | TGCAGTGCTAGAGATGGGACGTGGAACACTGAAGCTTTCTTT
- | - | TRBJ2-5 | 15 | TRBV13 | CASSLRSAGWETQYF | TGTGCCAGCAGCTTAAGGTCGGCAGGGTGGGAGACCCAGTACTTC
- | few | TRBJ2-5 | 16 | TRBV15 | CATSRDRRPYQETQYF | TGTGCCACCAGCAGAGATAGACGGCCGTACCAAGAGACCCAGTACTTC
- | many | TRBJ2-5 | 13 | TRBV3-1 | CASGAWESETQYF | TGTGCCAGCGGAGCGTGGGAGTCAGAGACCCAGTACTTC
- | many | TRBJ2-2 | 14 | TRBV9 | CASSVARNTGELFF | TGTGCCAGCAGCGTAGCTCGTAACACCGGGGAGCTGTTTTTT
- | - | TRBJ2-7 | 15 | TRBV7-2 | CASSRSPTTPYEQYF | TGTGCCAGCAGCCGCAGTCCCACGACTCCTTACGAGCAGTACTTC
TRBD1 | many | TRBJ2-7 | 16 | TRBV3-1 | CASSQVFGTGLYEQYF | TGTGCCAGCAGCCAAGTGTTCGGGACAGGATTGTACGAGCAGTACTTC
TRBD1 | many | TRBJ1-2 | 15 | TRBV12-3/TRBV12-4 | CASSYRDRGIYGYTF | TGTGCCAGCAGCTACCGGGACAGGGGGATCTATGGCTACACCTTC
TRBD1 | - | TRBJ1-1 | 16 | TRBV11-1 | CASSPMLTGANSEAFF | TGTGCCAGCAGCCCCATGCTGACAGGGGCGAACAGTGAAGCTTTCTTT
TRBD2 | many | TRBJ2-7 | 15 | TRBV3-1 | CASSPTSGSNYEQYF | TGTGCCAGCAGCCCGACTAGCGGGAGTAACTACGAGCAGTACTTC
- | - | TRBJ2-7 | 13 | TRBV7-3 | CASSSPGFYEQYF | TGTGCCAGCAGCTCCCCTGGATTCTACGAGCAGTACTTC
- | few | TRBJ1-2 | 15 | TRBV19 | CASSILGRQIYGYTF | TGTGCCAGTAGTATCCTCGGACGGCAAATTTATGGCTACACCTTC
- | many | TRBJ2-6 | 18 | TRBV27 | CASSLGPTDKAGANVLTF | TGTGCCAGCAGTTTGGGCCCAACCGACAAGGCCGGGGCCAACGTCCTGACTTTC
TRBD1 | many | TRBJ2-7 | 13 | TRBV10-3 | CAIRQGASYEQYF | TGTGCCATCAGACAGGGGGCCTCCTACGAGCAGTACTTC
TRBD1 | - | TRBJ2-1 | 14 | TRBV20-1 | CSGLYGTGFNEQFF | TGCAGTGGCTTATACGGGACAGGGTTCAATGAGCAGTTCTTC
TRBD2 | many | TRBJ2-3 | 15 | TRBV29-1 | CSVTQASGRSDTQYF | TGCAGCGTCACCCAGGCTAGCGGGAGATCAGATACGCAGTATTTT
- | - | TRBJ1-1 | 18 | TRBV9 | CASSVGGGADPMNTEAFF | TGTGCCAGCAGCGTAGGGGGGGGGGCCGACCCCATGAACACTGAAGCTTTCTTT
TRBD2 | many | TRBJ2-3 | 14 | TRBV20-1 | CSACSGRETDTQYF | TGCAGTGCTTGTAGCGGGAGGGAGACAGATACGCAGTATTTT
- | few | TRBJ2-4 | 17 | TRBV4-1 | CASSQVGRELAKNIQYF | TGCGCCAGCAGCCAAGTAGGTCGGGAGCTAGCCAAAAACATTCAGTACTTC
TRBD2 | many | TRBJ2-1 | 19 | TRBV3-1 | CASSPDPRTSGRVYNEQFF | TGTGCCAGCAGCCCCGACCCACGGACTAGCGGAAGAGTCTACAATGAGCAGTTCTTC
TRBD2 | many | TRBJ2-5 | 21 | TRBV11-3 | CASSLVISAFSGRSTTGTQYF | TGTGCCAGCAGCTTAGTTATTTCTGCATTTAGCGGGAGGAGTACCACGGGGACCCAGTACTTC
- | many | TRBJ2-7 | 12 | TRBV20-1 | CSAAVGDYEQYF | TGCAGTGCGGCAGTCGGGGACTACGAGCAGTACTTC
- | many | TRBJ1-4 | 14 | TRBV7-2 | CASSLGAGGEKLFF | TGTGCCAGCAGCCTCGGGGCTGGAGGGGAAAAACTGTTTTTT
TRBD1 | many | TRBJ1-4 | 14 | TRBV10-3 | CAISGTGALEKLFF | TGTGCCATCAGTGGAACAGGGGCATTGGAAAAACTGTTTTTT
TRBD1 | many | TRBJ1-6 | 17 | TRBV5-1 | CASSLSWTGDDNSPLHF | TGCGCCAGCAGCTTGTCATGGACAGGGGACGATAATTCACCCCTCCACTTT
TRBD1 | - | TRBJ1-5 | 15 | TRBV5-5 | CASSRRQGIHQPQHF | TGTGCCAGCAGCAGACGACAGGGCATTCATCAGCCCCAGCATTTT
- | many | TRBJ2-3 | 16 | TRBV4-3 | CASSQDPRLGTDTQYF | TGCGCCAGCAGCCAAGACCCTAGATTGGGGACAGATACGCAGTATTTT
- | many | TRBJ2-5 | 13 | TRBV27 | CASSLSIGETQYF | TGTGCCAGCAGTTTATCTATTGGGGAGACCCAGTACTTC
TRBD1 | few | TRBJ1-6 | 15 | TRBV29-1 | CSVEDGGQGAGPLHF | TGCAGCGTTGAAGATGGGGGACAGGGGGCAGGTCCCCTCCACTTT
- | few | TRBJ1-1 | 15 | TRBV3-1 | CGSSLRISSTDTQSF | TGTGGCAGCAGCTTACGGATTTCTAGCACAGATACGCAGTCTTTT
- | once | TRBJ2-1 | 12 | TRBV10-3 | CAIRTQGNEQFF | TGTGCCATCAGGACCCAGGGGAATGAGCAGTTCTTC
- | few | TRBJ2-6 | 17 | TRBV12-3/TRBV12-4 | CASSLVGGRSGANVLTF | TGTGCCAGCAGCCTCGTTGGAGGGCGTTCTGGGGCCAACGTCCTGACTTTC
- | many | TRBJ1-4 | 12 | TRBV5-1 | CASSADGRKLFF | TGCGCCAGCAGCGCGGACGGACGAAAACTGTTTTTT
TRBD2 | many | TRBJ2-4 | 19 | TRBV5-5 | CASSFGGLAGGWGKNIQYF | TGTGCCAGCAGCTTCGGGGGCCTAGCGGGAGGGTGGGGCAAAAACATTCAGTACTTC
- | many | TRBJ2-7 | 13 | TRBV7-2 | CASSLLQGGEQYF | TGTGCCAGCAGCTTACTTCAGGGAGGTGAGCAGTACTTC
TRBD2 | many | TRBJ2-3 | 16 | TRBV2 | CASIRTSGNGADTQYF | TGTGCCAGCATCCGGACTAGCGGGAACGGGGCAGATACGCAGTATTTT
- | many | TRBJ2-1 | 15 | TRBV5-1 | CASSLFGRGDNEQFF | TGCGCCAGCAGCTTATTCGGGAGAGGGGACAATGAGCAGTTCTTC
- | - | TRBJ1-2 | 16 | TRBV19 | CASSEISGRTNYGYTF | TGTGCCAGTAGTGAGATTTCAGGCAGGACTAACTATGGCTACACCTTC
- | many | TRBJ1-6 | 11 | TRBV19 | CASSGNSPLHF | TGTGCCAGTTCGGGTAATTCACCCCTCCACTTT
- | many | TRBJ1-1 | 14 | TRBV28 | CASSRGGIGSEAFF | TGTGCCAGCAGCCGTGGGGGGATCGGCTCTGAAGCTTTCTTT
TRBD2 | few | TRBJ2-1 | 20 | TRBV7-8 | CASSGRTSGVTWRSYNEQFF | TGTGCCAGCAGCGGAAGGACTAGCGGGGTTACTTGGAGATCCTACAATGAGCAGTTCTTC
TRBD1 | - | TRBJ1-1 | 13 | TRBV20-1 | CSAPRQGHTEAFF | TGCAGTGCTCCCAGACAGGGGCACACTGAAGCTTTCTTT
TRBD2 | few | TRBJ2-7 | 15 | TRBV6-1 | CASSDRLAGSYEQYF | TGTGCCAGCAGTGATCGACTAGCGGGGTCCTACGAGCAGTACTTC
- | many | TRBJ1-1 | 13 | TRBV6-1 | CASSVQGFTEAFF | TGTGCCAGCAGTGTACAGGGTTTCACTGAAGCTTTCTTT
- | many | TRBJ2-1 | 15 | TRBV7-8 | CASSLAESSYNEQFF | TGTGCCAGCAGCTTGGCGGAAAGCTCCTACAATGAGCAGTTCTTC
TRBD1 | many | TRBJ1-1 | 13 | TRBV3-1 | CASSHQGATEAFF | TGTGCCAGCAGCCATCAGGGGGCCACTGAAGCTTTCTTT
- | few | TRBJ2-3 | 17 | TRBV6-9 | CASSYRATAFGSGTQYF | TGTGCCAGCAGTTATCGGGCGACAGCGTTTGGTAGCGGTACGCAGTATTTT
TRBD2 | many | TRBJ2-1 | 13 | TRBV20-1 | CSAVLAGGVEQFF | TGCAGTGCTGTACTAGCGGGAGGGGTTGAGCAGTTCTTC
- | few | TRBJ2-3 | 14 | TRBV5-1 | CASSPGGVTDTQYF | TGCGCCAGCAGTCCAGGGGGGGTCACAGATACGCAGTATTTT
- | many | TRBJ2-3 | 13 | TRBV3-1 | CASSQDSVDTQYF | TGTGCCAGCAGCCAAGATTCAGTGGATACGCAGTATTTT
TRBD2 | many | TRBJ2-1 | 16 | TRBV19 | CASSQRTSGSRYEQFF | TGTGCCAGTAGTCAACGAACTAGCGGGAGTCGGTATGAGCAGTTCTTC